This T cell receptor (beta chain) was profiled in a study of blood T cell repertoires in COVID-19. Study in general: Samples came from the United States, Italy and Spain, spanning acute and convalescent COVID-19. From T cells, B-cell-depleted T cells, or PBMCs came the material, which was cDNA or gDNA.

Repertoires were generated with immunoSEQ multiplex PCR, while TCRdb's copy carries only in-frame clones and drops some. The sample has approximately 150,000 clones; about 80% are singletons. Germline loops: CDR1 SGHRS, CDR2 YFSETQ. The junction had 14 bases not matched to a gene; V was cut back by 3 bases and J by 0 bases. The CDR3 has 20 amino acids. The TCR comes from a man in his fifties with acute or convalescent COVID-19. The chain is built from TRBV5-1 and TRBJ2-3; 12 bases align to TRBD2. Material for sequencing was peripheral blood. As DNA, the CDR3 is TGCGCCAGCAGCTCCCTAGCGGGGGGGCCCCCTACGATTAGCACAGATACGCAGTATTTT. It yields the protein CASSSLAGGPPTISTDTQYF.